This TCR beta chain comes out of a study of glioma-infiltrating T cells after dendritic cell vaccination. The table lists this clone with a few counts. The sample carries other DNA sequences with the same CDR3. The CDR3 is 14 residues long. The V end lost 0 bases, the J end lost 4 bases, and 10 bases lay between the germline ends. Germline V lookup: CDR1 MNHEY, CDR2 SVGAGI. The assay was immunoSEQ multiplex PCR, and TCRdb's table has in-frame clones only and misses some. The table records some 100,000 clones, more than 75% of them present only once. The sequencing here drew on blood, taken before dendritic cell vaccination. The TCR sequence derives from a human donor with glioblastoma. This chain joins TRBV6-5 and TRBJ2-7; perhaps TRBD1 as D (7 bases). This chain's CDR3 is CASSYSEGAYEQYF. CDR3 in DNA: TGTGCCAGCAGTTACTCGGAGGGGGCGTACGAGCAGTACTTC.